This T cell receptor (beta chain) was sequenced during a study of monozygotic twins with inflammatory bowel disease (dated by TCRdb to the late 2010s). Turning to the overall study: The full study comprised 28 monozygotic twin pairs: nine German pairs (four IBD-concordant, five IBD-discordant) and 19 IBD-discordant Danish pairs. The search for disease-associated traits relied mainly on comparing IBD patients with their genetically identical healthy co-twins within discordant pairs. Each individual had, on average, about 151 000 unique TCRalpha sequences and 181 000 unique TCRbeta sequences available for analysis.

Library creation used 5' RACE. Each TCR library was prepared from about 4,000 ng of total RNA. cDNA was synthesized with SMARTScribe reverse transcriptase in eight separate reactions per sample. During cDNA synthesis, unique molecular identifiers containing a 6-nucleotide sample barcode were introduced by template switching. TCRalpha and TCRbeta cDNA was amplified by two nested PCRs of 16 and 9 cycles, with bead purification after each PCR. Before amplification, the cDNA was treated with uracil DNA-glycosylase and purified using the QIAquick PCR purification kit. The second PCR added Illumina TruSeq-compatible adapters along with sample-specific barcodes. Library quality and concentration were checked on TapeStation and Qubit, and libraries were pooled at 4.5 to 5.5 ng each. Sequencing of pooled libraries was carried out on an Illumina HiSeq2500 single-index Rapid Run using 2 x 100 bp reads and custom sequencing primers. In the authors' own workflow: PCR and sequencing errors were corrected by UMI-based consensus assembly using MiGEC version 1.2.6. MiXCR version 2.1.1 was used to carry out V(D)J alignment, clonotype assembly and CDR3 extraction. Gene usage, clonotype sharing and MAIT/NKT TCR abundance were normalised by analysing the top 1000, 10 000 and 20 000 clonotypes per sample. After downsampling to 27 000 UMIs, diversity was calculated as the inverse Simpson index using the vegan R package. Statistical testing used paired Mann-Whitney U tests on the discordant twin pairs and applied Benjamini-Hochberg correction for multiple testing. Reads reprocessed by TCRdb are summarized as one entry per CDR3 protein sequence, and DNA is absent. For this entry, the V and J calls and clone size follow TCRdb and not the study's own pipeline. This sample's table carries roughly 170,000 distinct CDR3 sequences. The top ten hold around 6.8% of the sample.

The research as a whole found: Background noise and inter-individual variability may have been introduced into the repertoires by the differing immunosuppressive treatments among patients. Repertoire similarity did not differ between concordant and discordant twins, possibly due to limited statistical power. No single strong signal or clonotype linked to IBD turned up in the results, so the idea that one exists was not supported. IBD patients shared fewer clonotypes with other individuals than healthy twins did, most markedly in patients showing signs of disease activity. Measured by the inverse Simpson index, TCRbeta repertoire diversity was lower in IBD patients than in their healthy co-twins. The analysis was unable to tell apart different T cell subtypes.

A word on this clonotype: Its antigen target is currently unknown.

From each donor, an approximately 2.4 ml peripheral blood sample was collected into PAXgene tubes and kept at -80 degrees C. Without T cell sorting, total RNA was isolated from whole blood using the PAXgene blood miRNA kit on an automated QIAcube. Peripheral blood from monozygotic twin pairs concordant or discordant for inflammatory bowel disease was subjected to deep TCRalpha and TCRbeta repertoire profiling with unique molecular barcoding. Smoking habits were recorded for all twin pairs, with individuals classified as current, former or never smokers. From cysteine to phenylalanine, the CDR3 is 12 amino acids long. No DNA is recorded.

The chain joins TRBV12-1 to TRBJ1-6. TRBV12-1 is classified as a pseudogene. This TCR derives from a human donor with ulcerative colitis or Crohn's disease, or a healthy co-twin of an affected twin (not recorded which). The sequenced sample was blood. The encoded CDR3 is CASSAVYSPLHF.